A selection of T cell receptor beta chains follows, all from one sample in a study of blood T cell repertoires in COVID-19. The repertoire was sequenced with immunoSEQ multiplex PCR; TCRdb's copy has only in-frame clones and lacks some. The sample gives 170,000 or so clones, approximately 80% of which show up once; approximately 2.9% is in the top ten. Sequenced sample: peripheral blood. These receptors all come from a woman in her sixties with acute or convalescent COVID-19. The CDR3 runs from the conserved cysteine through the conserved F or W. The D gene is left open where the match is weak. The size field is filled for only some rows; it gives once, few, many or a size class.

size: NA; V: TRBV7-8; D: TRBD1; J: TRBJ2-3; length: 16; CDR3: CASSPWDRVSTDTQYF; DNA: TGTGCCAGCAGCCCCTGGGACAGAGTTAGCACAGATACGCAGTATTTT
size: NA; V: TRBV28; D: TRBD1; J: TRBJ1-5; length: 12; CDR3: CASTGGGQPQHF; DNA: TGTGCCAGCACAGGGGGCGGTCAGCCCCAGCATTTT
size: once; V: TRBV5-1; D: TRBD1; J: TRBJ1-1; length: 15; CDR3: CASSLGGQQNTEAFF; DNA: TGCGCCAGCAGCTTGGGGGGACAGCAGAACACTGAAGCTTTCTTT
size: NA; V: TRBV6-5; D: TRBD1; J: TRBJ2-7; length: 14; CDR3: CASIVTGASYEQYF; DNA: TGTGCCAGCATCGTGACAGGGGCGTCCTACGAGCAGTACTTC
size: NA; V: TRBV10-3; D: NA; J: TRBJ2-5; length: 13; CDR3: CVISDRGQETQYF; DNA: TGTGTCATCAGTGACCGGGGGCAAGAGACCCAGTACTTC
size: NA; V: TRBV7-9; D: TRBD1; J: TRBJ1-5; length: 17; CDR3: CASTPKGQGLGNQPQHF; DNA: TGTGCCAGCACCCCCAAGGGACAGGGGCTAGGCAATCAGCCCCAGCATTTT
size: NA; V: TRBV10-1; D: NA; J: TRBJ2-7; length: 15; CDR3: CASGGGQEPSYEQYF; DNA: TGCGCCAGCGGGGGGGGACAGGAACCATCCTACGAGCAGTACTTC
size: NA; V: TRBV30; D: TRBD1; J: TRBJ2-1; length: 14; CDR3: CAWSQWDSYNEQFF; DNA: TGTGCCTGGAGTCAATGGGACAGTTACAATGAGCAGTTCTTC
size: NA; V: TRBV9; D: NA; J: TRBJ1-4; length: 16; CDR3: CASSSPGGGPNEKLFF; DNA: TGTGCCAGCAGCTCCCCCGGCGGGGGCCCTAATGAAAAACTGTTTTTT
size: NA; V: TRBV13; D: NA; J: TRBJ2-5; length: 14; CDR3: CASSSLGAQETQYF; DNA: TGTGCCAGCAGCTCCCTGGGGGCGCAAGAGACCCAGTACTTC
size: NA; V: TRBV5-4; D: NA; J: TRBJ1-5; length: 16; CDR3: CASSLAGGGSNQPQHF; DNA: TGTGCCAGCAGCTTGGCGGGGGGCGGGAGCAATCAGCCCCAGCATTTT
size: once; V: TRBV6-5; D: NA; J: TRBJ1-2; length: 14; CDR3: CASKLGLSNYGYTF; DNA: TGTGCCAGTAAGTTAGGACTTTCTAACTATGGCTACACCTTC
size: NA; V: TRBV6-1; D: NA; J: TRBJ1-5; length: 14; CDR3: CASSESHSNQPQHF; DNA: TGTGCCAGCAGTGAATCCCATAGCAATCAGCCCCAGCATTTT
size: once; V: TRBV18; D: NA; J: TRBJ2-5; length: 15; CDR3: CASSLTAGAGETQYF; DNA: TGTGCCAGCTCACTCACGGCAGGGGCAGGAGAGACCCAGTACTTC
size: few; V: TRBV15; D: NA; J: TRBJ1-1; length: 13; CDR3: CATSRAENTEAFF; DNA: TGTGCCACCAGCAGGGCAGAGAACACTGAAGCTTTCTTT
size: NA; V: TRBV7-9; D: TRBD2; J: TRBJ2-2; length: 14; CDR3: CASPGLAGTGELFF; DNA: TGTGCCAGCCCCGGACTAGCGGGGACCGGGGAGCTGTTTTTT
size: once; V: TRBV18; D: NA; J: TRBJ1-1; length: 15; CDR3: CASSPRTEMNTEAFF; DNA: TGTGCCAGCTCACCACGGACAGAAATGAACACTGAAGCTTTCTTT
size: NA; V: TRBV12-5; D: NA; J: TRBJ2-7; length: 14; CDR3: CASGPSTTRGEQYF; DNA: TGTGCTAGTGGTCCCTCTACCACTCGCGGCGAGCAGTACTTC
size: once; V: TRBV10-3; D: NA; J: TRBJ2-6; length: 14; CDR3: CAIRDSSGANVLTF; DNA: TGTGCCATCAGGGACAGCTCTGGGGCCAACGTCCTGACTTTC
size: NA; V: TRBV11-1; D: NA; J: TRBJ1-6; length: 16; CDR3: CASSTGTYSYNSPLHF; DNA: TGTGCCAGCAGCACCGGGACTTACTCCTATAATTCACCCCTCCACTTT
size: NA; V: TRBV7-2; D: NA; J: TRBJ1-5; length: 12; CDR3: CASSPPNQPQHF; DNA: TGTGCCAGCTCCCCCCCAAATCAGCCCCAGCATTTT
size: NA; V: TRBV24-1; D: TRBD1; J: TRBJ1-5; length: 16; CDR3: CATSDVGQGINQPQHF; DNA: TGTGCCACCAGTGACGTTGGACAGGGGATTAATCAGCCCCAGCATTTT
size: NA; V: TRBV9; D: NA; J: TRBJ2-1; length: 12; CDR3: CASSLNYNEQFF; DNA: TGTGCCAGCAGCCTAAACTACAATGAGCAGTTCTTC
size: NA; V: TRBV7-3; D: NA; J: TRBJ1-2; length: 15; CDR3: CASSLLQVGDYGYTF; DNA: TGTGCCAGCAGCTTATTACAGGTTGGGGACTATGGCTACACCTTC
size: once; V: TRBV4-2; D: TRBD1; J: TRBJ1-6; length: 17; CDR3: CASSPPSGTGYNSPLHF; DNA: TGTGCCAGCAGCCCCCCATCCGGGACAGGCTATAATTCACCCCTCCACTTT
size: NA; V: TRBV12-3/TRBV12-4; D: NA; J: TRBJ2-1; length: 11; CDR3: CASSLSDEQFF; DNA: TGTGCCAGCAGTTTATCAGATGAGCAGTTCTTC
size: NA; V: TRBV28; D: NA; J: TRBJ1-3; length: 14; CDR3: CASRSGLSGNTIYF; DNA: TGTGCCAGCAGATCAGGACTCTCTGGAAACACCATATATTTT
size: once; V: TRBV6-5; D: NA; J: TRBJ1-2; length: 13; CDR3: CASSLGLFGGYTF; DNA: TGTGCCAGCAGCCTTGGACTGTTTGGTGGCTACACCTTC
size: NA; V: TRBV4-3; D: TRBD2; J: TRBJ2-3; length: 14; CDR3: CASSQELAADTQYF; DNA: TGCGCCAGCAGCCAAGAACTAGCGGCAGATACGCAGTATTTT
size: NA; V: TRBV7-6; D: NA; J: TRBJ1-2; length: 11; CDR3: CASSLIRGYTF; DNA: TGTGCCAGCAGCTTAATTCGGGGCTACACCTTC
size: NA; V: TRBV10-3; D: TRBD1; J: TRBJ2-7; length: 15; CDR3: CAISGGGQGIHEQYF; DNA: TGTGCCATCAGTGGTGGGGGACAGGGGATCCACGAGCAGTACTTC
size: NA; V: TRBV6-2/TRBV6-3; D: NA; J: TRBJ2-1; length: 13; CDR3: CASSYLTGTEQFF; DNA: TGTGCCAGCAGTTACCTAACCGGGACAGAGCAGTTCTTC
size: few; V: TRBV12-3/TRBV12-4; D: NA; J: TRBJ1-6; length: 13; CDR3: CASSPPGYSPLHF; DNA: TGTGCCAGCTCCCCCCCGGGGTATTCACCCCTCCACTTT
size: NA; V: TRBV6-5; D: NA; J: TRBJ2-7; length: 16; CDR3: CASSYDEKQGPYEQYF; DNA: TGTGCCAGCAGTTACGATGAGAAACAGGGACCCTACGAGCAGTACTTC
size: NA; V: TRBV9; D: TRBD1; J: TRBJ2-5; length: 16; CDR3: CASSVGVDRAGETQYF; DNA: TGTGCCAGCAGCGTAGGAGTCGACAGGGCCGGAGAGACCCAGTACTTC